One and the same sample provided the 13 T cell receptor beta chains below, sequenced in a study of T-cell memory formation after mild COVID-19. TCRdb re-called the 5' RACE reads with MiXCR, one entry per CDR3 protein. The repertoire holds around 410,000 distinct CDR3 sequences, less than 25% seen once, with around 14% in the top ten. Sequenced material: PBMCs or a T cell subset sorted from them (not recorded which). The source is an adult woman who had mild COVID-19 (a few samples of this study predate the infection). Cell type and time point are not known.

This clonotype was counted only a few times. The chain links TRBV9 to TRBJ2-7; D possibly corresponds to TRBD1 (5 bases). CDR3 size: 14 residues. Trimming removed 0 bases from V and 3 bases from J, with 10 bases in between. The germline V gene has CDR1 SGDLS and CDR2 YYNGEE. CDR3 DNA sequence: TGTGCCAGCAGCGTAGAACCTGACAGCTACGAGCAGTACTTC. The encoded protein is CASSVEPDSYEQYF. Full variable domain (outside the CDR3, taken from reference TRBV9 and TRBJ2-7): DSGVTQTPKHLITATGQRVTLRCSPRSGDLSVYWYQQSLDQGLQFLIQYYNGEERAKGNILERFSAQQFPDLHSELNLSSLELGDSALYFCASSVEPDSYEQYFGPGTRLTVT.

The chain uses TRBV28 and TRBJ2-7; D uncertain. CDR3 size: 12 residues. Germline CDR1 and CDR2: MDHEN and SYDVKM. The CDR3 here is CASGLEVGEQYF. CDR3 DNA: TGTGCTTCGGGTCTTGAAGTTGGGGAGCAGTACTTC.

This rearrangement joins TRBV5-1 to TRBJ2-7; D is unresolved. This CDR3 is 14 amino acids long. Trimming left V 4 bases short and J 6 bases short, with 17 bases between. Per the germline V gene, CDR1 is SGHRS and CDR2 is YFSETQ. This chain's CDR3 is CASSLTASNGEQYF. For the CDR3, the DNA is TGCGCCAGCAGCCTAACCGCTTCCAACGGCGAGCAGTACTTC.

This chain links TRBV18 with TRBJ2-7; D is uncertain. The CDR3 loop spans 12 amino acids. Trimming pared 2 bases from V and 2 bases from J, leaving 4 bases between. CDR1 is KGHSH, CDR2 LQKENI, per germline. The CDR3 region is CASSPAAYEQYF. DNA for the CDR3: TGTGCCAGCTCACCAGCCGCCTACGAGCAGTACTTC.

The gene calls are TRBV12-3 or TRBV12-4 and TRBJ2-1, with 11 positions matching TRBD1. V dropped 5 bases and J dropped 4; count of bases not matched to a gene: 7. There are 16 residues in the CDR3. The CDR3 DNA reads as TGTGCCAGCAGTCCCCGGACAGGGGGCACGTACAATGAGCAGTTCTTC. The encoded protein is CASSPRTGGTYNEQFF.

V usage is TRBV11-2 and J usage is TRBJ1-6; D not certain. Germline-derived CDR1 and CDR2 are SGHAT and FQNNGV. V was trimmed by 1 base and J by 15 bases, leaving 7 bases between them. This CDR3 is 11 amino acids long. This CDR3 reads CASSLVGDLHF. DNA of the CDR3: TGTGCCAGCAGCTTAGTTGGGGACCTCCACTTT.

This clonotype was picked up many times. The chain joins TRBV18 to TRBJ2-7, with D perhaps matching TRBD1 or TRBD2 (5 bases each). Germline CDR1 and CDR2: KGHSH and LQKENI. CDR3 length: 11 residues. Trimming took off 4 bases at V and 9 bases at J, with 10 bases between the two ends. CDR3 nucleotides: TGTGCCAGCTCACAAGGGGACGGGCAGTACTTC. It translates to CASSQGDGQYF.

This chain joins TRBV6-2 or TRBV6-3 and TRBJ2-3; 9 nucleotides match TRBD2. The V segment lost 0 bases and the J segment 4 bases; nucleotides outside the gene matches: 8. The V gene's germline CDR1 is MNHEY and CDR2 SVGEGT. The CDR3 has 17 amino acids. CDR3 DNA: TGTGCCAGCAGTTACTCACCAGCGGGGGGACGGTCAGATACGCAGTATTTT. It translates to CASSYSPAGGRSDTQYF.

V gene TRBV20-1 combines with J gene TRBJ1-6; 8 nucleotides match TRBD1. With 4 bases clipped from V and 9 bases from J, the junction kept 14 bases outside the gene matches. Germline V gene data show CDR1 as DFQATT and CDR2 as SNEGSKA (reference sequence). This CDR3 spans 16 amino acids. The CDR3 is CSAKESSRGQGSPLHF. DNA of the CDR3: TGCAGTGCTAAAGAAAGCTCCAGGGGGCAAGGTTCACCCCTCCACTTT.

The gene calls are TRBV2 and TRBJ1-5; D is possibly TRBD1 (5 bases). This CDR3 region has 14 residues. Trimming pared 3 bases from V and 6 bases from J, leaving 12 bases between. Germline CDR1 and CDR2: SNHLY and FYNNEI. The CDR3 spells CASSEGQGGQPQHF. The CDR3, as DNA: TGTGCCAGCAGTGAGGGGCAGGGTGGTCAGCCCCAGCATTTT.

The V call is TRBV11-2, the J call TRBJ1-1; D is ambiguous. This CDR3 is 14 amino acids long. The V and J ends lost 2 bases and 3 bases respectively, with 10 bases between them. In germline, CDR1 is SGHAT, CDR2 FQNNGV. CDR3 coding DNA: TGTGCCAGCAGCTTAACAAGAGAAGACACTGAAGCTTTCTTT. Its translation: CASSLTREDTEAFF.

Only a few counts were recorded for this clonotype. The chain joins TRBV18 to TRBJ2-5, with D perhaps TRBD1 (5 bases). The V gene's germline CDR1 is KGHSH and CDR2 LQKENI. Trimming removed 0 bases at V and 3 bases at J, with 8 bases between. The CDR3 has 14 amino acids. The CDR3 bases are TGTGCCAGCTCACCACCGATGACAGAAGAGACCCAGTACTTC. Its translation: CASSPPMTEETQYF. The variable domain in full, completed from reference TRBV18 and TRBJ2-5, reads NAGVMQNPRHLVRRRGQEARLRCSPMKGHSHVYWYRQLPEEGLKFMVYLQKENIIDESGMPKERFSAEFPKEGPSILRIQQVVRGDSAAYFCASSPPMTEETQYFGPGTRLLVL.

V usage is TRBV18 and J usage is TRBJ1-1; D gene unclear. Trimming cost V 6 bases and J 7 bases, with 18 bases left between them. The length of the CDR3 is 14 residues. CDR1 is KGHSH, CDR2 LQKENI, per germline. CDR3: CASSYDRTFHEAFF. CDR3 DNA: TGTGCCAGCTCTTACGACCGGACTTTCCATGAAGCTTTCTTT.